This T cell receptor beta chain was profiled in a study of OX40 agonist ivuxolimab in advanced cancers. General observations from the study: Expanded peripheral T-cell antigen specificity went undetermined. Among the nonresponders, some also had low normalized T-cell clonal expansion.

The data were produced by immunoSEQ multiplex PCR, yet TCRdb's version contains in-frame clones alone and is incomplete. The sample lists fewer than 30,000 clones; over 80% were seen once. As for this clone: Its specificity is unknown.

The germline V and J ends were trimmed by 5 bases and 7 bases, with 11 bases remaining between them. In germline, CDR1 is SGHNT, CDR2 YENEEA. The CDR3 runs to 13 residues. The source material was CD4+ or CD8+ T cells sorted from blood, sampled in a trial of the OX40 agonist ivuxolimab. The chain has TRBV11-3 and TRBJ2-2; D call uncertain. The TCR originated in an adult with an advanced solid tumor such as melanoma, head and neck, liver or kidney cancer. CDR3 region: CASSAPWGGELFF. DNA for the CDR3: TGTGCCAGCAGCGCCCCGTGGGGCGGGGAGCTGTTTTTT.